Presented here are 31 T cell receptor beta chains from one specimen sequenced in a study of CD8+CD57+ T cells in acquired aplastic anemia. Genomic DNA served as template for TCR beta VDJ and CDR3 profiling. TCRdb re-called the reads through MiXCR, storing one row per CDR3 protein. Of 200,000 to 250,000 distinct CDR3 sequences detected, 65% appear once; the ten largest clones hold around three fifths. Sequenced patients had shown CD8+CD57+ cell expansion by flow cytometry. The specimen sequenced was sorted CD4+, CD8+, or CD8+CD57+ T cells (not recorded which) from PBMCs. These receptors originate from a human donor with aplastic anemia.

This chain connects TRBV10-3 to TRBJ1-2; D uncertain. Germline V CDR1 and CDR2: ENHRY, SYGVKD. The germline V and J ends were trimmed by 3 bases and 0 bases, with 11 bases remaining between them. The CDR3 has 15 amino acids. The CDR3 DNA sequence: TGTGCCATCAGTGATGGGTTGGGAGCTAACTATGGCTACACCTTC. This gives the protein CAISDGLGANYGYTF.

This clonotype was seen just once. The chain links TRBV7-6 to TRBJ1-3; D ambiguous. This CDR3 spans 14 amino acids. Deletions cut 3 bases from V and 3 bases from J, with 9 bases between. Germline values: CDR1 SGHVS, CDR2 FNYEAQ. CDR3 residues: CASSFGGRGNTIYF. The CDR3 nucleotides are TGTGCCAGCAGCTTTGGCGGGCGTGGAAACACCATATATTTT.

The table lists this clonotype with a few counts. This rearrangement joins TRBV24-1 to TRBJ2-5, with TRBD1 as a possible D gene (5 bases). The CDR3 extends over 13 amino acids. V was cut by 12 bases and J by 2 bases, with 15 bases left in between. Germline V lookup: CDR1 KGHDR, CDR2 SFDVKD. CDR3 DNA: TGTGCCGCCTCCAGGGAAGGGCAAGAGACCCAGTACTTC. This encodes CAASREGQETQYF.

The rearrangement uses TRBV7-8 and TRBJ1-2, with D perhaps matching TRBD1 (6 bases). V was cut by 3 bases and J by 7 bases, with 12 bases left in between. This CDR3 comprises 13 residues. CDR1 is SGHVS, CDR2 FQNEAQ, per germline. CDR3 loop: CASSFDRRGGYTF. CDR3 nucleotides: TGTGCCAGCAGCTTTGACAGGAGGGGTGGCTACACCTTC.

The rearrangement uses TRBV20-1 and TRBJ2-1; D is perhaps TRBD2 (6 bases). CDR1 and CDR2 from the germline V gene are DFQATT and SNEGSKA (reference sequence). There are 15 residues in the CDR3. V was clipped by 2 bases and J by 3 bases, with 14 bases between them. Here the CDR3 reads CSARKLISGYNEQFF. CDR3 bases: TGCAGTGCTAGAAAGTTGATTAGCGGCTACAATGAGCAGTTCTTC.

As to this clonotype: A much bigger clone sits one base away, suggesting this may be a read error. The V and J genes are TRBV7-9 and TRBJ2-1; D is undetermined. The germline gives CDR1 SEHNR, CDR2 FQNEAQ (reference sequence). Trimming removed 4 bases from V and 6 bases from J, with 7 bases in between. The CDR3 is 12 residues long. The CDR3 nucleotides are TGTGCCAGCAGCTCCCGAAGCAATGAGCAGTTCTTC. Translation gives CASSSRSNEQFF.

The chain links TRBV7-9 to TRBJ2-7; 7 bases line up with TRBD1. Germline loops: CDR1 SEHNR, CDR2 FQNEAQ (reference sequence). The CDR3 spans 14 residues. The J segment lost 0 bases and the V segment lost 5 bases, leaving 4 bases of the junction unmatched. CDR3 in amino acids: CASSGGQISYEQYF. In nucleotides, the CDR3 is TGTGCCAGCAGCGGGGGACAGATCTCCTACGAGCAGTACTTC.

The J gene is TRBJ2-3, the V gene TRBV7-8, with 9 bases lining up with TRBD2. The V gene end was trimmed by 2 bases and the J gene end by 7 bases; junction bases not matched to a gene: 10. The CDR3 consists of 16 residues. The V gene's germline CDR1 is SGHVS and CDR2 FQNEAQ. The CDR3 is CASSLSAGGLGNTQYF. In nucleotides, the CDR3 is TGTGCCAGCAGCTTAAGTGCGGGGGGGCTCGGGAATACGCAGTATTTT.

The chain links TRBV7-6 to TRBJ1-4, with TRBD1 matching 7 bases. The CDR3 is 19 residues long. Germline CDR1 is SGHVS and CDR2 is FNYEAQ. The V and J ends lost 3 bases and 7 bases, in that order; junction bases with no gene match: 20. The CDR3 DNA is TGTGCCAGCAGCTTTGGGCGGCTTCGACAGGGTTCTAGGAGTGAAAAACTGTTTTTT. This sequence encodes CASSFGRLRQGSRSEKLFF.

In its sample, this clonotype was seen once. V usage is TRBV2 and J usage is TRBJ2-2; 8 bases line up with TRBD2. Germline assignment: CDR1 SNHLY and CDR2 FYNNEI. The CDR3 runs 15 residues. Unmatched junction bases numbered 6, after V lost 8 bases and J lost 1 base. CDR3 sequence: CASQLADMNTGELFF. CDR3 nucleotides: TGTGCCAGCCAACTAGCGGATATGAACACCGGGGAGCTGTTTTTT. Full variable domain (remainder filled in from reference TRBV2 and TRBJ2-2): EPEVTQTPSHQVTQMGQEVILRCVPISNHLYFYWYRQILGQKVEFLVSFYNNEISEKSEIFDDQFSVERPDGSNFTLKIRSTKLEDSAMYFCASQLADMNTGELFFGEGSRLTVL.

This clonotype was detected ten times or more. The chain carries TRBV7-2 and TRBJ2-7; D gene ambiguous. Germline V gene data show CDR1 as SGHTA and CDR2 as FQGNSA. The CDR3 length is 16 residues. Between the trimmed V and J ends, which lost 1 base and 1 base, there was a span of 14 bases. The CDR3: CASSLVGLSESYEQYF. CDR3 in DNA: TGTGCCAGCAGCTTAGTTGGTTTGTCAGAGTCCTACGAGCAGTACTTC.

The J gene is TRBJ2-7, the V gene TRBV15; possible D gene TRBD2, 5 bases. This CDR3 spans 15 amino acids. CDR1 is LNHNV, CDR2 YYDKDF, per germline (reference sequence). Trimming pared 5 bases from V and 2 bases from J, leaving 16 bases between. The CDR3 nucleotides read TGTGCCACCAGCGGAGGAGAGACACCCGCCTACGAGCAGTACTTC. Its translation: CATSGGETPAYEQYF.

The DNA of the CDR3 is TGCAGTGCTAGAGGGACAGGGCCTATCAATGAGCAGTTCTTC. Its translation is CSARGTGPINEQFF. V gene TRBV20-1 combines with J gene TRBJ2-1; TRBD1 matches 8 bases. The CDR3 has 14 residues. Germline CDR1 and CDR2: DFQATT and SNEGSKA (reference sequence). J gave up 6 bases and V 1 base, and 5 bases lay outside the gene matches.

Comments on this clonotype: The junction shows a germline mismatch at one end, possibly a read error. V and J are TRBV7-9 and TRBJ1-2, with D perhaps matching TRBD1 (5 bases). The germline CDR1 and CDR2 sequences are SEHNR and FQNEAQ (reference sequence). CDR3 length equals 14 residues. The CDR3 reads CAGSLSVRANGYTF. The CDR3 DNA reads as TGTGCCGGCAGCTTATCTGTCAGGGCGAATGGCTACACCTTC.

A few counts support this clonotype. V is TRBV7-9 and J is TRBJ1-4; D not resolved. The ends were cut back, 4 bases at V and 8 bases at J, with 17 bases in the middle. Germline loops: CDR1 SEHNR, CDR2 FQNEAQ (reference sequence). The CDR3 extends over 15 amino acids. The CDR3 region has the DNA TGTGCCAGCAGCTCCCCTACCATCGCGGTAGAAAAACTGTTTTTT. Its protein product is CASSSPTIAVEKLFF.

The rearrangement joins TRBV5-1 to TRBJ2-3, with 9 bases identical to TRBD2. V was clipped by 1 base and J by 1 base; unmatched bases: 4. Germline V gene lookup returns CDR1 SGHRS and CDR2 YFSETQ. The CDR3 totals 16 residues. The CDR3 region is CASSLLAGEGTDTQYF. In DNA, the CDR3 is TGCGCCAGCAGCTTGTTAGCGGGAGAGGGCACAGATACGCAGTATTTT.

The V and J genes are TRBV29-1 and TRBJ1-1, with D perhaps TRBD1 (5 bases). The V end was cut by 4 bases, the J end by 3 bases, with 9 bases between. Germline CDR1 SQVTM, CDR2 ANQGSEA. This CDR3 is 12 amino acids long. CDR3 DNA sequence: TGCAGCGTTGGATTAGGGGACACTGAAGCTTTCTTT. This codes for CSVGLGDTEAFF.

This clonotype was observed at least ten times. V gene TRBV12-3 or TRBV12-4 combines with J gene TRBJ2-1; 8 bases line up with TRBD1. The trim removed 4 bases at V and 7 bases at J, leaving 6 bases unmatched. The CDR3 is 14 amino acids. The CDR3: CASSYETGENEQFF. CDR3 coding DNA: TGTGCCAGCAGTTATGAGACAGGGGAGAATGAGCAGTTCTTC.

This clonotype has only one observation. This chain uses TRBV5-6 with TRBJ1-1; D is ambiguous. The CDR3 spans 11 residues. V lost 1 base and J lost 6, with 4 bases in between. Per the germline V gene, CDR1 is SGHDT and CDR2 is YYEEEE. The CDR3 DNA follows: TGTGCCAGCAGCTTGTTCGCTGAAGCTTTCTTT. Translated, it gives CASSLFAEAFF.

The chain has TRBV2 and TRBJ1-1; D is uncertain. The CDR3 runs 14 residues. V was pared by 0 bases and J by 2 bases, with 7 bases between. The germline V gene encodes CDR1 SNHLY and CDR2 FYNNEI. In nucleotides, the CDR3 is TGTGCCAGCAGTGAAGCGCTGACTAACACTGAAGCTTTCTTT. Translating it yields CASSEALTNTEAFF.

Only one count was recorded for this clonotype. The rearrangement uses TRBV19 and TRBJ1-4, with D unresolved. Germline V gene lookup returns CDR1 LNHDA and CDR2 SQIVND (reference sequence). The CDR3 spans 13 residues. The V gene lost 10 bases and the J gene lost 8 bases, with 17 bases spanning the gap. CDR3 residues: CATGEWGGEKLFF. The CDR3 nucleotides are TGTGCCACCGGGGAATGGGGAGGGGAAAAACTGTTTTTT. The complete variable domain, with remaining parts taken from reference TRBV19 and TRBJ1-4, reads DGGITQSPKYLFRKEGQNVTLSCEQNLNHDAMYWYRQDPGQGLRLIYYSQIVNDFQKGDIAEGYSVSREKKESFPLTVTSAQKNPTAFYLCATGEWGGEKLFFGSGTQLSVL.

This clonotype showed up just once. The CDR3 reads CSARVGLAYYNEQFF. The CDR3 bases are TGCAGTGCTAGAGTGGGACTAGCGTACTACAATGAGCAGTTCTTC. The chain has TRBV20-1 and TRBJ2-1, with 10 bases aligning to TRBD2. The V gene's germline CDR1 is DFQATT and CDR2 SNEGSKA (reference sequence). This CDR3 is built from 15 residues. J lost 3 bases, V lost 1 base, and 3 bases had no gene match.

The sample holds many counts of this clonotype. V and J are TRBV6-6 and TRBJ1-2; TRBD1 agrees at 9 bases. CDR1 is MNHNY, CDR2 SVGAGI, per germline (reference sequence). The CDR3 totals 14 residues. Trimming removed 5 bases from V and 5 bases from J; junction bases left unmatched: 6. The DNA of the CDR3 is TGTGCCAGCAGTCCCCCCGGGACAGGGTATGGCTACACCTTC. Its protein product is CASSPPGTGYGYTF.

The CDR3 is CASSPSGTSKNEQFF. For the CDR3, the DNA is TGTGCCAGCAGCCCCTCCGGGACGTCCAAGAATGAGCAGTTCTTC. This sequence joins TRBV2 and TRBJ2-1; D possibly matches TRBD1 or TRBD2 (5 bases each). Germline CDR1 reads SNHLY; CDR2 reads FYNNEI. The CDR3 is 15 residues long. V was shortened by 6 bases and J by 7 bases, with 19 bases between the two germline ends.

The V and J genes are TRBV18 and TRBJ2-4; TRBD1 is a possible D gene (6 bases). The CDR3 runs 14 residues. V was clipped by 8 bases and J by 6 bases, with 17 bases between them. Germline CDR1 and CDR2: KGHSH and LQKENI. CDR3 nucleotide sequence: TGTGCCAGCAGCTTGCAGGGGCGAGGAAACATTCAGTACTTC. This translates into CASSLQGRGNIQYF.

The genes are TRBV19 and TRBJ1-5; maybe TRBD1 (6 bases). Trimming cost V 6 bases and J 1 base, with 13 bases left between them. CDR3 length: 15 amino acids. Germline V gives CDR1 LNHDA, CDR2 SQIVND (reference sequence). DNA of the CDR3: TGTGCCAGTAGACGCGGGGGGCAAAGCAATCAGCCCCAGCATTTT. Amino acid sequence: CASRRGGQSNQPQHF. The variable domain in full, with the rest retrieved from reference TRBV19 and TRBJ1-5, is DGGITQSPKYLFRKEGQNVTLSCEQNLNHDAMYWYRQDPGQGLRLIYYSQIVNDFQKGDIAEGYSVSREKKESFPLTVTSAQKNPTAFYLCASRRGGQSNQPQHFGDGTRLSIL.

This clonotype was detected only a few times. V usage is TRBV7-7 and J usage is TRBJ2-5; D perhaps matches TRBD2 (6 bases). V dropped 1 base and J dropped 0 bases, with 9 bases sitting between them. CDR1 and CDR2 from the germline V gene are SSHAT and FNYEAQ (reference sequence). The CDR3 length is 15 residues. CDR3 bases: TGTGCCAGCAGCTTAGGCTGGGGGGACCAAGAGACCCAGTACTTC. It specifies CASSLGWGDQETQYF.

The chain recombines TRBV11-2 with TRBJ2-3, with D uncertain. The J call could be wrong; TRBJ1-5 is a better fit for the DNA end. The CDR3 consists of 15 residues. Germline CDR1 reads SGHAT; CDR2 reads FQNNGV. The CDR3 loop reads CASSQGLAETDTQHF. The CDR3 coding sequence is TGTGCCAGCAGCCAAGGACTAGCGGAAACAGATACGCAGCATTTT.

In regard to this clonotype: A much larger clone differs by one base, so this may be a read error. CDR3 nucleotide sequence: TGTGCCAGCAGTGGGGGACTAACGGGGGTAACAGATACGCAGTATTTT. Translation gives CASSGGLTGVTDTQYF. J is TRBJ2-3 and V is TRBV12-3 or TRBV12-4, with TRBD2 matching 7 bases. V lost 5 bases and J lost 3; bases outside the gene matches: 11. This CDR3 is 16 amino acids long.

V usage is TRBV11-3 and J usage is TRBJ1-1; weak D call: TRBD1 (5 bases). The germline V gene encodes CDR1 SGHNT and CDR2 YENEEA. This CDR3 has 14 residues. Trimming took off 5 bases at V and 5 bases at J, with 15 bases between the two ends. The CDR3 loop reads CASSPGHLSTEAFF. In DNA, the CDR3 is TGTGCCAGCAGCCCAGGACACCTCAGTACTGAAGCTTTCTTT.

In this sample, this clonotype turned up a few times. The chain uses TRBV9 and TRBJ1-5; TRBD1 is a possible D gene (6 bases). Germline V lookup: CDR1 SGDLS, CDR2 YYNGEE. V shed 3 bases and J shed 4 bases, with 11 bases lying between them. The CDR3 is 14 amino acids. The CDR3 loop is CASSGGQSNQPQHF. The CDR3 DNA reads as TGTGCCAGCAGCGGGGGACAAAGTAATCAGCCCCAGCATTTT.